The TCR beta chain described here comes from a study of blood T cell repertoires in COVID-19. V lost 6 bases, J lost 9 bases, and 15 bases lay in between. CDR3 size: 13 residues. Germline V lookup: CDR1 MNHEY, CDR2 SVGAGI. Per the original methods: Researchers report that nucleated cell counts were estimated from reference gene primer amplification. The assay was immunoSEQ multiplex PCR, and TCRdb's table has in-frame clones only and misses some. The D gene and trimming were derived from the DNA, and the V and J assignments and clone size from that table. Of tens of thousands of clones detected, approximately 80% appear once; the ten largest clones hold about 35%.

The gene calls are TRBV6-5 and TRBJ1-5; D is unclear. This TCR was recovered from a man older than 75 with acute or convalescent COVID-19. The source material was peripheral blood. The DNA for the CDR3 is TGTGCCAGCAGCCCAGACACTCTTCTGCCCCAGCATTTT. Translating it yields CASSPDTLLPQHF.